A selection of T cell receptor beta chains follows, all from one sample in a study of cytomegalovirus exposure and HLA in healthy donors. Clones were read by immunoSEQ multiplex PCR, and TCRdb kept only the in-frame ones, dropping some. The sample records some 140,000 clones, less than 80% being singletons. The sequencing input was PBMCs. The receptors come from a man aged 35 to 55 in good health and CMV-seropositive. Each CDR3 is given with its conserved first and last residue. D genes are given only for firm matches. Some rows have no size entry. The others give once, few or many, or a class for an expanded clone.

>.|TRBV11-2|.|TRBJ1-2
TGTGCCAGCAGCTTCAGGGTAGCTGGCTACACCTTC
CASSFRVAGYTF
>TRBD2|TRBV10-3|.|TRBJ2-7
TGTGCCATCAGTGAGTCGGATAGCGGGAGCGCTTCCTCCTACGAGCAGTACTTC
CAISESDSGSASSYEQYF
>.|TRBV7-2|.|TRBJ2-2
TGTGCCAGCAGCTTAGGGCGGCCCGGGGAGCTGTTTTTT
CASSLGRPGELFF
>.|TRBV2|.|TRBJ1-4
TGTGCCAGCACTTTTACTAATGAAAAACTGTTTTTT
CASTFTNEKLFF
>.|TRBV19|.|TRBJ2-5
TGTGCCAGTAGTGATCCCCCGGAAGAGACCCAGTACTTC
CASSDPPEETQYF
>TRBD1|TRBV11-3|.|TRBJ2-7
TGTGCCAGCAGCACGGACAGGGGCTACGAGCAGTACTTC
CASSTDRGYEQYF
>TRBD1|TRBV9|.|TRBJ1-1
TGTGCCAGCAGCGACTGGGGACAGGGGGGAACTGAAGCTTTCTTT
CASSDWGQGGTEAFF
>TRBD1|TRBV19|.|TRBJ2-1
TGTGCCAGTAGTAGACAGGGTTGGAATGAGCAGTTCTTC
CASSRQGWNEQFF
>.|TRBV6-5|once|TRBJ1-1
TGTGCCAGCAGTTACTCTAGGGGGAGTGGTGAAGCTTTCTTT
CASSYSRGSGEAFF
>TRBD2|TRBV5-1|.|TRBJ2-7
TGCGCCAGCAGCTTGGTGACGAGCGGGGCAGCCTACGAGCAGTACTTC
CASSLVTSGAAYEQYF
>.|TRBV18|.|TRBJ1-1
TGTGCCAGCTCACCAGGGAGCACTGAAGCTTTCTTT
CASSPGSTEAFF
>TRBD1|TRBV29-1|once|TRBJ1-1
TGCAGCTATAACGGTCGGACAGGGGGGAACACTGAAGCTTTCTTT
CSYNGRTGGNTEAFF
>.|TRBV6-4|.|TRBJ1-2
TGTGCCACAGGGGATGGCTACACCTTC
CATGDGYTF
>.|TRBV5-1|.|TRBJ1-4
TGCGCCAGCAGCGTCCGGGAAGCTAATGAAAAACTGTTTTTT
CASSVREANEKLFF
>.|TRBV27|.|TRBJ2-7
TGTGCCAGCGGTTTATCGAAAGGGAGGTACGAGCAGTACTTC
CASGLSKGRYEQYF
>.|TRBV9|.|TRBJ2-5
TGTGCCAGCAGCCACGCCGGGGATTTCGGAGAGACCCAGTACTTC
CASSHAGDFGETQYF
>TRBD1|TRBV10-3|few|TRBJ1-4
TGTGCCATCAGTGAACGGGACAGGGGCCTTAATGAAAAACTGTTTTTT
CAISERDRGLNEKLFF
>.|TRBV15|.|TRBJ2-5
TGTGCCACCAGCAGAGATAAGGGGGTGGAGACCCAGTACTTC
CATSRDKGVETQYF
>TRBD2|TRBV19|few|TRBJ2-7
TGTGCCAGTAGCGATAGCGGGAGACTACCCTACGAGCAGTACTTC
CASSDSGRLPYEQYF
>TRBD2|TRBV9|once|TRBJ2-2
TGTGCCAGCAGCGACCCGACTAGCGGATTGAACACCGGGGAGCTGTTTTTT
CASSDPTSGLNTGELFF
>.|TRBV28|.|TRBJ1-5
TGTGCCAGCAGTTCTAGCGGCGGTTATAGCAATCAGCCCCAGCATTTT
CASSSSGGYSNQPQHF
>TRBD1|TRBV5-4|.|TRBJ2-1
TGTGCCAGCAGCCAGGACAGGGGGAACTACAATGAGCAGTTCTTC
CASSQDRGNYNEQFF
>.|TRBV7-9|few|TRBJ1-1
TGTGCCAGCATCCCCCGGGACTCCGATTTGACCGCTTTCTTT
CASIPRDSDLTAFF
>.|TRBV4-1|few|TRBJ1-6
TGCGCCAGCAGCTACCAGGGTTCACCCCTCCACTTT
CASSYQGSPLHF
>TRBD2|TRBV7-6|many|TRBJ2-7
TGTGCCAGCAGCCCGAGGACTAGCGGGGGGGAGCAGTACTTC
CASSPRTSGGEQYF
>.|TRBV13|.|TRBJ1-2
TGTGCCAGCAGCTCCTCCGGAGGAACAGGGAGTCATGGCTACACCTTC
CASSSSGGTGSHGYTF
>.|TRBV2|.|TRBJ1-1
TGTGCCAGCAGTCCGATACAGAGTATGAACACTGAAGCTTTCTTT
CASSPIQSMNTEAFF
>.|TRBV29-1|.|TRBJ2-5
TGCAGCGGCCAACCGGGAGTGGGAGAGACCCAGTACTTC
CSGQPGVGETQYF
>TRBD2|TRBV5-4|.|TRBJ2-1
TGTGCCAGCAGCTTGGGACTAGCGGGAGGCAATGAGCAGTTCTTC
CASSLGLAGGNEQFF
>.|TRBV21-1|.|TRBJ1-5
TGTGCCAGCAGCCTCCAGACAGGACTTAGCAATCAGCCCCAGCATTTT
CASSLQTGLSNQPQHF
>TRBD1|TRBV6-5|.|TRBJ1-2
TGTGCCAGCAGCCGACTAACAGGGGACGGCTACACCTTC
CASSRLTGDGYTF
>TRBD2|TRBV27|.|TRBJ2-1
TGTGCCAGCAGTTTAACAAGACCTAGCGGGACCTACAATGAGCAGTTCTTC
CASSLTRPSGTYNEQFF
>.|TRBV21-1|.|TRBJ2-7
TGTGCCAGCAGCCCTCGCTCCTACGAGCAGTACTTC
CASSPRSYEQYF
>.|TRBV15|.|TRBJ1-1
TGTGCCACCAGCAGAACGACAGGGAACACTGAAGCTTTCTTT
CATSRTTGNTEAFF
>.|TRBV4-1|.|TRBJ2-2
TGCGCCAGCAGCCCCCGGGTCACCGGGGAGCTGTTTTTT
CASSPRVTGELFF
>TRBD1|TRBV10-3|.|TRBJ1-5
TGTGCCATCAGTACCGGGACAGGGACGGATCAGCCCCAGCATTTT
CAISTGTGTDQPQHF
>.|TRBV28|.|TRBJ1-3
TGTGCCAGCACCCGAGTCTCTGGAAACACCATATATTTT
CASTRVSGNTIYF
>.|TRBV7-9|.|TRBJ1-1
TGTGCCAGCAGACCCGGACAGCGGCCGAACACTGAAGCTTTCTTT
CASRPGQRPNTEAFF
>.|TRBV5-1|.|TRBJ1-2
TGCGCCAGCAGTGCGGGGGGCTACACCTTC
CASSAGGYTF
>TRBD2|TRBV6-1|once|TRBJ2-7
TGTGCCAGCAGAGCCGTACTCGCGGGAGGCCTAACGGGCTTC
CASRAVLAGGLTGF
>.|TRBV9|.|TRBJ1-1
TGTGCCAGCAGCGCGGGACAGAACACTGAAGCTTTCTTT
CASSAGQNTEAFF
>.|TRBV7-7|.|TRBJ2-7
TGTGCCAGCAGCGGGCGACCTGGAGGGGAGCAGTACTTC
CASSGRPGGEQYF
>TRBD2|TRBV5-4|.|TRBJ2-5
TGTGCCAGCAGCCCGGGGACTAGCGAGGAGACCCAGTACTTC
CASSPGTSEETQYF
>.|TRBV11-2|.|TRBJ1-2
TGTGCCAGCAGCTTAGATGCTGGGGGGGTTGGTGGCTATGGCTACACCTTC
CASSLDAGGVGGYGYTF
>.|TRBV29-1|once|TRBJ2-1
TGCAGCGTTGTGTTCCCTCTTAGCTCTGCCTACAATGAGCAGTTCTTC
CSVVFPLSSAYNEQFF
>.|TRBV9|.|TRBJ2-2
TGTGCCAGCAGCGTAGATGCGGTTCACACCGGGGAGCTGTTTTTT
CASSVDAVHTGELFF
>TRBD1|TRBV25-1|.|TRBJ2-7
TGTGCCAGCAGTGAATTGCGGGACAGGGGTGGGGAGCAGTACTTC
CASSELRDRGGEQYF
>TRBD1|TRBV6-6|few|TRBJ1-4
TGTGCCAGCAGTGCCGGGACAGTCGCTGAAAAACTGTTTTTT
CASSAGTVAEKLFF
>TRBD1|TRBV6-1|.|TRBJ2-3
TGTGCCAGCAGTCTCCGGGACAGAGATACGCAGTATTTT
CASSLRDRDTQYF
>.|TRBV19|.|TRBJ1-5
TGTGCCAGTATTCCGGGACAAAAAGAAAGACAGCCCCAGCATTTT
CASIPGQKERQPQHF
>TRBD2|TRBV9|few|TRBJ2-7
TGTGCCAGCAGCGCTGGGCGGCGGGGGAGTGGCGAGCAGTACTTC
CASSAGRRGSGEQYF